This TCR beta chain was recorded in a study of beta chain features in type 1 diabetes. There was one heparinised blood draw per donor, averaging roughly 0.12 L. This clone was seen at least ten times. CDR3 size: 12 residues. Germline CDR1 and CDR2: SGHDN and FVKESK. Trimming pared 4 bases from V and 13 bases from J, leaving 14 bases between. Expressed TCRB transcripts were sequenced after all isolated RNA was converted to cDNA. Around 3.57 million reads was the average for naive, central memory and regulatory T cell samples. Profiled with immunoSEQ multiplex PCR; TCRdb holds only in-frame clones, not every one. This table has 300,000 to 350,000 clones, 14% appearing once.

This TCR was recovered from a man aged 25-45 years in good health. The source material was central memory CD4+ T cells from blood. The V call is TRBV14, the J call TRBJ2-1; D remains unclear. This CDR3 is CASSPYSTLQFF. The CDR3 DNA reads TGTGCCAGCAGCCCCTATTCGACACTCCAGTTCTTC.